The text below deals with one T cell receptor (beta chain). The target antigen is unknown. The data derive from a study of beta chain features in type 1 diabetes. Sequenced material consisted of expressed TCRB transcripts (all of the isolated RNA was reverse transcribed). For naive, central memory and regulatory T cell samples, reads averaged roughly 3.7 million. Clones were sequenced by immunoSEQ multiplex PCR, and TCRdb holds only the in-frame ones, with some missing. The sample yields about 660,000 clones, more than 13% seen once. Trimming shortened V by 4 bases and J by 4 bases, and 15 bases separated the two germline ends. The CDR3 totals 15 residues. The germline CDR1 and CDR2 sequences are SGHTA and FQGNSA. General study findings and limits: Among all four CD4+ subsets, Type 1 diabetes patients had TCRB CDR3s that were moderately but significantly shorter.

Sequenced material: naive CD4+ T cells from blood. The sequence was collected from a man between 18 and 35 years old with type 1 diabetes. The chain recombines TRBV7-2 with TRBJ2-3, with D perhaps matching TRBD1 or TRBD2 (6 bases each). The CDR3 sequence is CASSSEWGAADTQYF. The CDR3 region has the DNA TGTGCCAGCAGCTCGGAATGGGGGGCGGCAGATACGCAGTATTTT.